Given below is one TCR beta chain in context. What it binds is not known. Germline assignment: CDR1 GTSNPN and CDR2 SVGIG (reference sequence). This CDR3 is 15 amino acids long. V was pared by 0 bases and J by 7 bases, with 6 bases of the junction left unmatched. The sample comes from a study of radiotherapy plus CTLA-4 blockade in lung cancer. Overall study context: Patients showed objective responses in about 20% of cases, and disease control was achieved by about 30%. Study results and limitations: Tumor-origin TCR clones grew in blood after radiotherapy plus ipilimumab.

The table came from immunoSEQ multiplex PCR; TCRdb's copy has only in-frame clones and leaves some out. The table has 81,000 or so clones, about 84% seen once. Patients with chemo-refractory metastatic non-small-cell lung cancer received focal radiation plus CTLA-4 blockade with ipilimumab. The source material was peripheral blood, sampled from a patient treated with radiotherapy plus ipilimumab. The V gene is TRBV30, the J gene TRBJ1-5, with TRBD1 matching over 10 bases. This TCR was recovered from a human donor with non-small cell lung cancer who had stable disease on radiotherapy plus ipilimumab. The CDR3 sequence is CAWSVAGTGDQPQHF. The CDR3 bases are TGTGCCTGGAGTGTAGCCGGGACAGGGGACCAGCCCCAGCATTTT.